The clone carrying this T cell receptor (beta chain) has at least ten counts. This sample is part of a study of CD8+CD57+ T cells in acquired aplastic anemia. Profiling that covered TCR beta VDJ and CDR3 relied on genomic DNA as its template. TCRdb passed the reads through MiXCR, listing each CDR3 protein once. The data contain about 190,000 distinct CDR3 sequences, around 47% of them singletons. The authors sequenced patients whose flow cytometry had shown CD8+CD57+ cell expansion. Germline V gives CDR1 SGHRS, CDR2 YFSETQ. Trimming took 1 base from V and 3 from J; bases not matched to a gene: 4. This CDR3 is 15 amino acids long.

This receptor was identified in a human donor with aplastic anemia. Source material: sorted CD4+, CD8+, or CD8+CD57+ T cells (not recorded which) from PBMCs. This chain connects TRBV5-1 to TRBJ2-3; TRBD2 matches 8 bases. CDR3 coding DNA: TGCGCCAGCAGCTTGTCGGCTAGCGGGACAGATACGCAGTATTTT. Translation: CASSLSASGTDTQYF.